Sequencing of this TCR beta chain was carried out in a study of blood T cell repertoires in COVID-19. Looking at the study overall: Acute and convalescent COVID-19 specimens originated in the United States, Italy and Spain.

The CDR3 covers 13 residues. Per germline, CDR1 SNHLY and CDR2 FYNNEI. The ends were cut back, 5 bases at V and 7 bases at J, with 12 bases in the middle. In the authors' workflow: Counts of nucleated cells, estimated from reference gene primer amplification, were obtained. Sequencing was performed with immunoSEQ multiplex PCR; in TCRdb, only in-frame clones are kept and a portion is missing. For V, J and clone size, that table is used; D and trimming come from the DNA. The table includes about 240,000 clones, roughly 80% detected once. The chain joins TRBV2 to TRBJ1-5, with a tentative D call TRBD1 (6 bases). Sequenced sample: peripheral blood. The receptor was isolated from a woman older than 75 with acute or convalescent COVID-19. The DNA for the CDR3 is TGTGCCAGCAGTACGACAGGAGGACAGCCCCAGCATTTT. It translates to CASSTTGGQPQHF. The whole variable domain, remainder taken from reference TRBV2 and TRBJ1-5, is EPEVTQTPSHQVTQMGQEVILRCVPISNHLYFYWYRQILGQKVEFLVSFYNNEISEKSEIFDDQFSVERPDGSNFTLKIRSTKLEDSAMYFCASSTTGGQPQHFGDGTRLSIL.